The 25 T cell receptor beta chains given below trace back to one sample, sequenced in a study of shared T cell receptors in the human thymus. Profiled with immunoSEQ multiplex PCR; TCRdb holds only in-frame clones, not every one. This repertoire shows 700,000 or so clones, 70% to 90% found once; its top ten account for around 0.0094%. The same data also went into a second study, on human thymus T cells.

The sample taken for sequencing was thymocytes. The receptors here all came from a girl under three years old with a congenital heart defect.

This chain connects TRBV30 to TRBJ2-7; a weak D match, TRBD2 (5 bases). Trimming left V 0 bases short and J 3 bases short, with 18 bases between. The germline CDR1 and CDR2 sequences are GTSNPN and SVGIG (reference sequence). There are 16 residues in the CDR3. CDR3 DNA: TGTGCCTGGAGTGTAGGTACCCCCAGCGGCCACTACGAGCAGTACTTC. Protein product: CAWSVGTPSGHYEQYF.

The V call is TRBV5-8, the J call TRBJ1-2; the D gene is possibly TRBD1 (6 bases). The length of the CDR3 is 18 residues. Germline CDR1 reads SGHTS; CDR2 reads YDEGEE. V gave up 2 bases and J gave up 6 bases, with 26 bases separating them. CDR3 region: CASSLLWGVGGLRDGYTF. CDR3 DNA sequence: TGTGCCAGCAGCTTACTTTGGGGGGTCGGGGGGCTTCGGGATGGCTACACCTTC. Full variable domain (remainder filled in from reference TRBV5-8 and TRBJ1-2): EAGVTQSPTHLIKTRGQQATLRCSPISGHTSVYWYQQALGLGLQFLLWYDEGEERNRGNFPPRFSGRQFPNYSSELNVNALELEDSALYLCASSLLWGVGGLRDGYTFGSGTRLTVV.

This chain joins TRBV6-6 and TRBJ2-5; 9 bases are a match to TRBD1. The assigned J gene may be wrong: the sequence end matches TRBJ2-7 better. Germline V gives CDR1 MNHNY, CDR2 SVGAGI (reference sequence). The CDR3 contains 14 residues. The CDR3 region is CASSIQGAAYEQYF. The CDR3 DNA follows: TGTGCCAGCAGTATACAGGGGGCGGCCTACGAGCAGTACTTC.

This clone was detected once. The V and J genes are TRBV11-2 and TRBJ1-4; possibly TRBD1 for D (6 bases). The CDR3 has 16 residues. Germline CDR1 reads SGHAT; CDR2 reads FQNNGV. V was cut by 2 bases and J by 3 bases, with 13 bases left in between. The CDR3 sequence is CASSLSRTVSNEKLFF. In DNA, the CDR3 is TGTGCCAGCAGCTTATCCCGGACAGTGTCTAATGAAAAACTGTTTTTT.

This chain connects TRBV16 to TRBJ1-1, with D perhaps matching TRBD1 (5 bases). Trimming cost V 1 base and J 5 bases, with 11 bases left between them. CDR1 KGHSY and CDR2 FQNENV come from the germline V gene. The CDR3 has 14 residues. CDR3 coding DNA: TGTGCCAGCAGCCAATATTGGGGGGGAACTGAAGCTTTCTTT. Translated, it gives CASSQYWGGTEAFF.

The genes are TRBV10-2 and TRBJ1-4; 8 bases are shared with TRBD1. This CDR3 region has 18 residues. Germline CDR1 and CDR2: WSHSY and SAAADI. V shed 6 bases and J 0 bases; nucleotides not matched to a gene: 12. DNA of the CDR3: TGCGCCAGCAGCCCAAGGACAGGGTCGGGAGCAACTAATGAAAAACTGTTTTTT. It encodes CASSPRTGSGATNEKLFF.

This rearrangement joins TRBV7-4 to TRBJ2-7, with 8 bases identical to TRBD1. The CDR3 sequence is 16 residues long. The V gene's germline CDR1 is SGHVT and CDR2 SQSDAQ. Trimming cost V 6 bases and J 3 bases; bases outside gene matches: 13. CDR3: CASRTQPGQVFYEQYF. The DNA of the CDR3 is TGTGCCAGCAGGACTCAACCGGGACAGGTCTTCTACGAGCAGTACTTC.

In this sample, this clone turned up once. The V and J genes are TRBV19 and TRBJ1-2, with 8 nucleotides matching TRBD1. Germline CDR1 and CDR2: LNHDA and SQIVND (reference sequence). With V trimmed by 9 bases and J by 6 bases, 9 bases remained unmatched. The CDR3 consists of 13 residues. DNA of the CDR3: TGTGCCAGCCAAACCTCGACAGGGGATGGCTACACCTTC. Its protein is CASQTSTGDGYTF.

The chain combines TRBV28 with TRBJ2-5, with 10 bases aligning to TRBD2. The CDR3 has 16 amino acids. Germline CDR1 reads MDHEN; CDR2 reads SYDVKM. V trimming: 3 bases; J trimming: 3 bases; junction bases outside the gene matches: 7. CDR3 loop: CASSFPRLAGEETQYF. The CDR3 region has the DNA TGTGCCAGCAGTTTTCCCCGGCTAGCGGGGGAAGAGACCCAGTACTTC.

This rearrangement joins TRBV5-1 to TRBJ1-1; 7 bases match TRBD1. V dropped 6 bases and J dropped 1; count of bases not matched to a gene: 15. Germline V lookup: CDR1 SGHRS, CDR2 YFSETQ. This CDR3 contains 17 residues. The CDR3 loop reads CASKPTYRQGGNTEAFF. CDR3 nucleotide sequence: TGCGCCAGCAAACCTACCTATAGACAGGGAGGGAACACTGAAGCTTTCTTT.

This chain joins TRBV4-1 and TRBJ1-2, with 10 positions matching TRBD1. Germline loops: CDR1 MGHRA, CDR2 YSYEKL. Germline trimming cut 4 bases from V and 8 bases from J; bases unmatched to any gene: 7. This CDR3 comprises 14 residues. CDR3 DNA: TGCGCCAGCAGCCCTAAGGACAGGGGGAGAGGCTACACCTTC. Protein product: CASSPKDRGRGYTF.

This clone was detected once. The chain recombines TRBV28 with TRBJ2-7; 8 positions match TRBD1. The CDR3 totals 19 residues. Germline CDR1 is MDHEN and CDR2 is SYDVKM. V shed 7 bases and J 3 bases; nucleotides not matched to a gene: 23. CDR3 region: CASTSPPGGFTPKNYEQYF. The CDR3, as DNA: TGTGCCAGCACCTCCCCGCCAGGGGGCTTCACCCCCAAGAACTACGAGCAGTACTTC. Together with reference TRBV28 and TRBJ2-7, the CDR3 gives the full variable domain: DVKVTQSSRYLVKRTGEKVFLECVQDMDHENMFWYRQDPGLGLRLIYFSYDVKMKEKGDIPEGYSVSREKKERFSLILESASTNQTSMYLCASTSPPGGFTPKNYEQYFGPGTRLTVT.

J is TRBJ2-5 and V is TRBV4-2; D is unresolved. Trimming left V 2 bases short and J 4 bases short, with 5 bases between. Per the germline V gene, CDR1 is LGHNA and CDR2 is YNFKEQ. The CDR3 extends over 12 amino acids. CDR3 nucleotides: TGTGCCAGCAGCCAATCCGGAGAGACCCAGTACTTC. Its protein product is CASSQSGETQYF.

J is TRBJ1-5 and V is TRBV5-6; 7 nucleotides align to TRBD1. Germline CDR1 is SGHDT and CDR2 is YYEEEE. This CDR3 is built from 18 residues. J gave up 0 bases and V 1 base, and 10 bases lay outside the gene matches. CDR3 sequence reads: CASSLNRGQHSSNQPQHF. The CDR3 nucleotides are TGTGCCAGCAGCTTGAACAGGGGACAGCATAGTAGCAATCAGCCCCAGCATTTT.

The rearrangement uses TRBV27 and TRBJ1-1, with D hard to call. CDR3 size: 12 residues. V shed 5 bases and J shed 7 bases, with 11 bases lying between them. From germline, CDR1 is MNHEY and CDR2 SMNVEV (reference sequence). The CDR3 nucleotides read TGTGCCAGCAGTCCTTCTTCGAGTGAAGCTTTCTTT. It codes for CASSPSSSEAFF.

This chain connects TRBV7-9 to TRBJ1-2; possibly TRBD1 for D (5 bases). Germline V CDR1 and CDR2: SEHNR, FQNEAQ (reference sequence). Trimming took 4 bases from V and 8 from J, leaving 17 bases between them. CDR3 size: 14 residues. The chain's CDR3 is CASSSTGAAGGYTF. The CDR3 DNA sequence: TGTGCCAGCAGCTCCACTGGGGCGGCGGGGGGCTACACCTTC.

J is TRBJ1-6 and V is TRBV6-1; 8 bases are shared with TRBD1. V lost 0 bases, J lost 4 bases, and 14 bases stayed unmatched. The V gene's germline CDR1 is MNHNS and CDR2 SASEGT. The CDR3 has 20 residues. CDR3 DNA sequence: TGTGCCAGCAGTGAAGCGGTCCCATCGAACAGGGGGGATTATAATTCACCCCTCCACTTT. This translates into CASSEAVPSNRGDYNSPLHF.

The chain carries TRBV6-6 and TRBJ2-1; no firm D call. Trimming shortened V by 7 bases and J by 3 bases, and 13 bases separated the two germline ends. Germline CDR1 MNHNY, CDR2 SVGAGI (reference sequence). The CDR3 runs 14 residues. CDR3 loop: CASTHGRNYNEQFF. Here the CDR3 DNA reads TGTGCCAGCACCCACGGTAGAAACTACAATGAGCAGTTCTTC.

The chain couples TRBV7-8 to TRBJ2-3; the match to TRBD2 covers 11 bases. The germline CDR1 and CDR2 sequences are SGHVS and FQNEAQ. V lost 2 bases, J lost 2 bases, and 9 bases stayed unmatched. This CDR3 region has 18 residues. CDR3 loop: CASSLILTSGGNTDTQYF. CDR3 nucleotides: TGTGCCAGCAGCTTAATTTTAACTAGCGGGGGCAACACAGATACGCAGTATTTT.

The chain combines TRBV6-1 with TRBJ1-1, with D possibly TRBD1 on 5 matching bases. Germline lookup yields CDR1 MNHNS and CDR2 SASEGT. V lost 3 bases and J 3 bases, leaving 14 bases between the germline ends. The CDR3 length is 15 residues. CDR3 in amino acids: CASSDGREGYTEAFF. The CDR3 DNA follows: TGTGCCAGCAGTGATGGGAGGGAGGGGTACACTGAAGCTTTCTTT.

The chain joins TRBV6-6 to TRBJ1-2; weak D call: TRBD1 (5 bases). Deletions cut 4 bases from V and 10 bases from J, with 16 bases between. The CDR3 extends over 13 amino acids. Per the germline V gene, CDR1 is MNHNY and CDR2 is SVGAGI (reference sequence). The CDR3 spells CASSSRQRIYYTF. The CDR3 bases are TGTGCCAGCAGTTCCCGACAGCGTATATACTACACCTTC.

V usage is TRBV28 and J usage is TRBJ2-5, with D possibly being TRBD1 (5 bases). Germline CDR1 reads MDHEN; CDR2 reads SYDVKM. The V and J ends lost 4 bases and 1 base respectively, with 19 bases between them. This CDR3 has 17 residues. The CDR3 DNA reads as TGTGCCAGCAGTTACCCGCGGATTCGAAGGGGCCAAGAGACCCAGTACTTC. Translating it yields CASSYPRIRRGQETQYF. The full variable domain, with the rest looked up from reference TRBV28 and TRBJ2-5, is DVKVTQSSRYLVKRTGEKVFLECVQDMDHENMFWYRQDPGLGLRLIYFSYDVKMKEKGDIPEGYSVSREKKERFSLILESASTNQTSMYLCASSYPRIRRGQETQYFGPGTRLLVL.

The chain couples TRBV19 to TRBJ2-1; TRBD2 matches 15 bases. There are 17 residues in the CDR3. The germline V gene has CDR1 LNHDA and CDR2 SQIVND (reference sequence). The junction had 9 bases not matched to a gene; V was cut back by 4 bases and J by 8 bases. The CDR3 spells CASSRGLAGGLMDEQFF. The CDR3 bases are TGTGCCAGTAGTAGGGGACTAGCGGGGGGTTTGATGGATGAGCAGTTCTTC.

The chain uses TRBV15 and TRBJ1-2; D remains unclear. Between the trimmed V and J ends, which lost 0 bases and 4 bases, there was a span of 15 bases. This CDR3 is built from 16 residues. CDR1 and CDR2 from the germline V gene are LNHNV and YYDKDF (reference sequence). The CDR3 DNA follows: TGTGCCACCAGCAGAGATCGGAGGGAGAGAAGCTATGGCTACACCTTC. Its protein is CATSRDRRERSYGYTF.

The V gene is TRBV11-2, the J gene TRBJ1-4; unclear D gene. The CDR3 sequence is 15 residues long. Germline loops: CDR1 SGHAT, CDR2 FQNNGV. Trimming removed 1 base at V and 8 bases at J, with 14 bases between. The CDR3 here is CASSLVRASREKLFF. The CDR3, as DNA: TGTGCCAGCAGCTTAGTGAGGGCGTCTAGAGAAAAACTGTTTTTT. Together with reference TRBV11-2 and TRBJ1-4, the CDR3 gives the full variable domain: EAGVAQSPRYKIIEKRQSVAFWCNPISGHATLYWYQQILGQGPKLLIQFQNNGVVDDSQLPKDRFSAERLKGVDSTLKIQPAKLEDSAVYLCASSLVRASREKLFFGSGTQLSVL.